The 2 T cell receptor beta chains below come from one sample, sequenced in a study of PD-1 blockade in classical Hodgkin lymphoma. Using immunoSEQ multiplex PCR, the repertoire was profiled, and TCRdb retains in-frame clones only, with some absent. The table includes 10,000 to 15,000 clones, 91% detected once. Brentuximab vedotin exposure varied among the patients, all of whom had relapsed after autologous stem cell transplantation. This specimen was peripheral blood mononuclear cells (PBMCs), taken at baseline. These receptor sequences come from a human donor with classical Hodgkin lymphoma.

This chain connects TRBV28 to TRBJ2-1; 9 bases map to TRBD2. V trimming: 1 base; J trimming: 7 bases; junction bases outside the gene matches: 5. In germline, CDR1 is MDHEN, CDR2 SYDVKM. This CDR3 spans 15 amino acids. For the CDR3, the DNA is TGTGCCAGCAGTTTATTAGGTAGCGGGGGAAATGAGCAGTTCTTC. Translating it yields CASSLLGSGGNEQFF. Filled out from reference TRBV28 and TRBJ2-1, the complete variable domain reads DVKVTQSSRYLVKRTGEKVFLECVQDMDHENMFWYRQDPGLGLRLIYFSYDVKMKEKGDIPEGYSVSREKKERFSLILESASTNQTSMYLCASSLLGSGGNEQFFGPGTRLTVL.

The table lists this clone with a count of one. The V gene is TRBV6-4, the J gene TRBJ1-5; D is possibly TRBD1 (5 bases). Looked up from germline, CDR1 is MRHNA and CDR2 is SNTAGT. The CDR3 totals 16 residues. The V gene lost 3 bases and the J gene lost 3 bases, with 15 bases spanning the gap. This CDR3 reads CASSEGTGGPNQPQHF. The CDR3 nucleotides read TGTGCCAGCAGTGAAGGAACAGGAGGGCCCAATCAGCCCCAGCATTTT.